A selection of T cell receptor beta chains follows, all from one sample in a study of a mutant IDH1 vaccine in newly diagnosed glioma. These receptors are not linked to any known antigen. Sequencing used immunoSEQ multiplex PCR; TCRdb keeps in-frame clones, though not all of them. The data contain about 32,000 clones, around 80% of them singletons. This specimen was PBMCs, taken from a glioma patient whose treatment included an IDH1 peptide vaccine. Every receptor here comes from a middle-aged man with glioma. Some clones in this sample may be carry-over from other donors' samples. Both conserved end residues are trimmed from each CDR3. Each record gives: CDR3 protein, CDR3 length, J gene, V gene, D gene. D genes are given only for firm matches.

ASSERTANTEAF 12 TRBJ1-1 TRBV2 .
ASSPDRVEETQY 12 TRBJ2-5 TRBV6-5 TRBD1
ASSLSDLGTEAF 12 TRBJ1-1 TRBV7-2 .
ASSLDGRRFAEAF 13 TRBJ1-1 TRBV5-4 .
ASSQGGNTEAF 11 TRBJ1-1 TRBV7-2 TRBD1
ASSLGLNQPQH 11 TRBJ1-5 TRBV11-2 .
ASSFGTAMNTEAF 13 TRBJ1-1 TRBV27 .
ASSQEETLSGNTIY 14 TRBJ1-3 TRBV4-1 .
ASSPTRAIGNEQF 13 TRBJ2-1 TRBV6-4 .
ASSQESGRGRYQPQH 15 TRBJ1-5 TRBV4-1 TRBD1
ASSRGRGYGYT 11 TRBJ1-2 TRBV6-6 TRBD1
ASSLDRRELF 10 TRBJ2-2 TRBV7-8 TRBD1
ASSTSGPQTNSPLH 14 TRBJ1-6 TRBV19 .
ASSFQGNEKLF 11 TRBJ1-4 TRBV5-4 .
ASSLGGGANVLT 12 TRBJ2-6 TRBV5-5 .
ASSPQGAQVTEAF 13 TRBJ1-1 TRBV11-3 TRBD1
ASSLAARERGRWD 13 TRBJ2-3 TRBV5-4 TRBD1
ASSLGDGEAQY 11 TRBJ2-7 TRBV5-5 .
ASSSPSTGYNEQF 13 TRBJ2-1 TRBV5-6 TRBD1
ASSDRGTGELF 11 TRBJ2-2 TRBV6-4 .
ASSWTAGSGANVLT 14 TRBJ2-6 TRBV7-8 .
ASTGVWNTEAF 11 TRBJ1-1 TRBV19 .
ASSAASGEEETQY 13 TRBJ2-5 TRBV5-1 TRBD2
ASSLDSSTEAF 11 TRBJ1-1 TRBV7-9 .
ASSEGRGFSYNSPLH 15 TRBJ1-6 TRBV2 .
ASSAPGGRGAHNEQF 15 TRBJ2-1 TRBV9 TRBD2
ASSVEQADQETQY 13 TRBJ2-5 TRBV9 .
ASSVRGSEQF 10 TRBJ2-1 TRBV7-8 .
ASAIYSNQPQH 11 TRBJ1-5 TRBV19 .
ASSPPADPLH 10 TRBJ1-6 TRBV28 .
ASSQLGQGGGNTEAF 15 TRBJ1-1 TRBV4-2 TRBD1
ASSYSYPGNTEAF 13 TRBJ1-1 TRBV6-5 .
ASSLEGTLGLALH 13 TRBJ1-6 TRBV7-2 .
ASSDEAAGELF 11 TRBJ2-2 TRBV6-4 .
SVGAYYGYT 9 TRBJ1-2 TRBV20-1 .
AWSAPDLTGTNTEAF 15 TRBJ1-1 TRBV30 .
ASSDSSNQPQH 11 TRBJ1-5 TRBV6-6 .
ASSSGQGRVGYT 12 TRBJ1-2 TRBV6-5 TRBD1
ASSQALTNYGYT 12 TRBJ1-2 TRBV4-1 .